This T cell receptor (beta chain) is drawn from a study of CD8 T cells in ankylosing spondylitis. Whole-study results and caveats: Significant enrichment of disease-linked clones was reportedly seen in matched ankylosing spondylitis synovial fluid. Prior literature has documented some motif variants in synovial fluid and blood from reactive arthritis.

Trimming shortened V by 4 bases and J by 10 bases, and 18 bases separated the two germline ends. The CDR3 sequence is 13 residues long. CDR1 and CDR2 (germline): SQVTM, ANQGSEA. 5'-RACE, quantitative and with molecular barcodes, yielded the TCR beta libraries. TCRdb redid the calling of the 5' RACE reads with MiXCR, one entry per CDR3 protein. The sample carries 36,000 or so distinct CDR3 sequences, approximately 5.9% recorded once. This clonotype has a count of ten or more. The antigen is unknown. Sequencing input: blood, either unsorted or a sorted T cell fraction (not recorded which). The origin of this receptor is a male donor with ankylosing spondylitis or in good health (not recorded which). V gene TRBV29-1 combines with J gene TRBJ2-3; no firm D call. CDR3 nucleotide sequence: TGCAGCGTTGGGTATGAGGCCCGATACGCGCAGTATTTT. This translates into CSVGYEARYAQYF.